This T cell receptor beta chain is from a study of shared clonotypes between healthy human individuals (dated by TCRdb to the early 2020s). In the study overall: Three men and two women, aged 18 to 49 years, made up the cohort. For each donor, three plates each were used for CD4 naive and CD4 memory, two plates were used for CD8 naive, and one plate was used for CD8 memory. Blood TCR repertoires of about five healthy adults were deeply sequenced to estimate repertoire size and the extent of clonotype sharing between individuals. Different laboratories and diverse techniques were used to prepare libraries and sequence TCR repertoires, to increase sequencing depth and limit assay-specific biases. Between about 0.85 and 10 billion PBMCs per donor were obtained by leukapheresis.

About this clone: It has no known antigen specificity. The input lacks base qualities; no much larger clone sits a single base away.

The germline V gene encodes CDR1 SGHRS and CDR2 YFSETQ. Inclusive of the bounding cysteine and phenylalanine, the CDR3 is 15 residues long. Only the CDR3 part of the read is kept: 45 bases, read in frame from the first base. Relative to germline, V is missing 2 bases and J is missing 7 bases, with 4 bases of the junction outside any gene match. Points the paper makes about the study in general: Naive subsets generally had larger estimated clonotype richness than memory subsets. Pairwise subsampling indicated that sequencing depth was expected to affect the degree of clonotype sharing among donors. Incomplete sequencing was indicated by rarefaction of sorted-subset datasets, despite the large sequencing depth. When a handful of donors were compared, the shared fraction of clonotypes was 5% to 6.5% for naive CD4, around 4% for naive CD8, 2% to 2.5% for memory CD4, and 0.4% for memory CD8. Sampling was restricted to blood, and TCR repertoires in tissues likely differ from the TCR repertoires found in blood. Clonotypes shared by all four sorted-subset donors showed higher generation probabilities than non-shared clonotypes. Because the study included only a small number of donors, the genetic and exposure-history diversity represented was limited.

The donors were healthy, HIV-negative adults with no recently reported acute infections or vaccinations. Every donor was a Caucasian adult residing in Nashville, Tennessee, USA. Magnetic negative selection was used to enrich CD4+ T cells, after which naive cells were positively selected on CD45RA and the negative fraction became the memory subset. Blood was collected by leukapheresis, and PBMCs were isolated by Ficoll-Histopaque density gradient centrifugation and then cryopreserved in liquid nitrogen vapor phase. Purity and quantity of every magnetically sorted T cell population were checked by analytical flow cytometry. Each sorted fraction had its genomic DNA isolated and then quantified by UV absorbance on a Nanodrop 2000c. Using the deep immunoSEQ assay, multiplex PCR amplified TCR CDR3 regions from genomic DNA. For each cell subset, the extracted genomic DNA was distributed evenly across all wells of several immunoSEQ 96-well plates, and each plate served as one replicate. For sorted subsets, 150 to 250 ng genomic DNA, equal to 30,000 to 35,000 T cell genomes, was loaded into each replicate PCR. Purified libraries were measured with a Qubit 3.0 fluorometer, size-checked on a Bioanalyzer 2100, and measured again with the KAPA Library Quantification kit. Every immunoSEQ 96-well plate was sequenced on a separate single-read 150-cycle Illumina NextSeq 550 flow cell. Under the source paper's analysis protocol: The immunoSEQ output contained only junctional sequences without quality scores, so filtering could not match that applied to full-length reads. To assign V/J genes and CDR3, sequences were annotated using PyIR, a Python wrapper for IgBLAST v1.9, with IMGT germline references. Reads with weak V/J assignments (E-value above 1e-6), missing CDR3, stop codons, out-of-frame junctions, or ambiguous translated residues were removed. V3J clonotypes were defined as sequences sharing the same inferred V gene, J gene, and CDR3 amino acid sequence. The percentage overlap between two repertoires was calculated by dividing the number of shared unique clonotypes by the size of the smaller repertoire. Three approaches were used to assess repertoire richness: RTK rarefaction, the Chao1 estimator, and Recon v2.1 estimates of unobserved clonotypes. OLGA was used to compute generation probabilities for all TCRbeta clonotypes that the gDNA method yielded from a handful of donors. What TCRdb holds here is the immuneACCESS table cut down to in-frame rearrangements. Part of the clones is not present; checked against another copy, under half of the missing clones reflect an unresolved V gene, and the others are unexplained. That table gives V, J and clone size, and the DNA gave D and trimming. Recorded for this sample are about 710,000 clones; 55% to 85% of them occurred a single time. The top ten clonotypes cover around 2% of the sample.

Material: memory CD4+ T cells sorted from blood. This sample's cell subset or site label indicates: CD45RA-negative fraction. This chain joins TRBV5-1 to TRBJ2-2; TRBD2 aligns with 11 central bases. The source is a woman in her thirties in good health. In nucleotide form, the sequence is TGCGCCAGCAGCTTCACTAGCGGGAGTTTCGGGGAGCTGTTTTTT. Its protein is CASSFTSGSFGELFF.